This T cell receptor beta chain is from a study of T cell changes during pregnancy in multiple sclerosis. As to this clone: At the DNA level, this CDR3 is encoded by other sequences in the same sample as well.

The CDR3 extends over 12 amino acids. Trimming removed 5 bases at V and 3 bases at J, with 9 bases between. CDR1 SGHNT and CDR2 YYREEE come from the germline V gene (reference sequence). Using immunoSEQ multiplex PCR, the repertoire was profiled, and TCRdb retains in-frame clones only, with some absent. The repertoire has roughly 12,000 clones, around 87% of them found once; the top ten carry around 15%. Material: CD8+ T cells from peripheral blood mononuclear cells, obtained in the second trimester of pregnancy. The rearrangement links TRBV5-4 to TRBJ2-7; weak D call: TRBD1 (5 bases). The clonotype was recovered from a female donor in good health, enrolled as a control in a pregnancy study. The CDR3 loop reads CASRRDSYEQYF. The CDR3 DNA reads as TGTGCCAGCAGGCGCGACAGCTACGAGCAGTACTTC.